The clone carrying this TCR beta chain was seen repeatedly, ten times or more. Antigen specificity is unknown. From 5'RACE with constant-segment primers came TCR alpha and TCR beta cDNA libraries that carried sample barcodes and UMIs. TCRdb re-called the 5' RACE reads through MiXCR, storing one row per CDR3 protein. The sample yields hundreds of thousands of distinct CDR3 sequences, about an eighth seen once. The data originate from a study of T-cell memory formation after mild COVID-19. Study-level findings and limits: Clones that contracted clustered mainly in CM and EM if CD4+ and in EMRA if CD8+. The study detected some responding clones in pre-infection memory, suggesting cross-reactive memory joined.

CDR1 and CDR2 from the germline V gene are LGHNA and YNFKEQ. V lost 0 bases, J lost 7 bases, and 3 bases lay in between. The CDR3 extends over 11 amino acids. The chain employs TRBV4-2 and TRBJ2-5; D is undetermined. This TCR was sampled from a young man who had mild COVID-19 (a few samples of this study predate the infection). Cell type and time point are not known. The sequenced sample was PBMCs or a T cell subset sorted from them (not recorded which). CDR3 region: CASSQEGTQYF. In nucleotides, the CDR3 is TGTGCCAGCAGCCAAGAAGGGACCCAGTACTTC.